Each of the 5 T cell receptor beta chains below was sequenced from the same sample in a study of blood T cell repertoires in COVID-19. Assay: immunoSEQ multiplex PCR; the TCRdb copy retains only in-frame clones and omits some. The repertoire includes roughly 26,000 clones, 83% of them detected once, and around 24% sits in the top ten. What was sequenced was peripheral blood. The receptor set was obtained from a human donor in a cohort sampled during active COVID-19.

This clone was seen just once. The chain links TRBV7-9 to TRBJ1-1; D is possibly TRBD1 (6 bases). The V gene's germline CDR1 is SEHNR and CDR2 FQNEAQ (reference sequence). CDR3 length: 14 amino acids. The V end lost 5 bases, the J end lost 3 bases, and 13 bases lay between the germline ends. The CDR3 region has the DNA TGTGCCAGCAGCGCACAGGGTTTGTACACTGAAGCTTTCTTT. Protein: CASSAQGLYTEAFF.

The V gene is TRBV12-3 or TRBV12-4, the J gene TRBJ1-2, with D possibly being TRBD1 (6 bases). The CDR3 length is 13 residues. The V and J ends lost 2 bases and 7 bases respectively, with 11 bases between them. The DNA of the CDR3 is TGTGCCAGCAGTTTAAAAAGGACAGCTGGCTACACCTTC. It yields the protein CASSLKRTAGYTF.

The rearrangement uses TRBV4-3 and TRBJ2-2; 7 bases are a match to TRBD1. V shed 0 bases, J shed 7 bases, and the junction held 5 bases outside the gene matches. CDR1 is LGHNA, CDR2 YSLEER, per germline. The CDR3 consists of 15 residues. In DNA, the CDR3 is TGCGCCAGCAGCCAAGACAGGGGGAGCAACGGGGAGCTGTTTTTT. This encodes CASSQDRGSNGELFF.

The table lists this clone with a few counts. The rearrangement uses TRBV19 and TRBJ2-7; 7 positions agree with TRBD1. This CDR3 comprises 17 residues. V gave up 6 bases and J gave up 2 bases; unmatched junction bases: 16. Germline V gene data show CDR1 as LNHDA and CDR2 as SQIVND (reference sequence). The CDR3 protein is CASRLSGATGTAYEQYF. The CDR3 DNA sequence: TGTGCCAGTAGGCTCTCCGGGGCGACAGGGACAGCCTACGAGCAGTACTTC.

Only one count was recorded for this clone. CDR3: CSVEELGLRTDTQYF. CDR3 sequence (DNA): TGCAGCGTTGAGGAATTAGGACTCCGCACAGATACGCAGTATTTT. The gene calls are TRBV29-1 and TRBJ2-3, with D possibly being TRBD2 (5 bases). The CDR3 consists of 15 residues. The germline V gene encodes CDR1 SQVTM and CDR2 ANQGSEA. Trimming shortened V by 3 bases and J by 1 base, and 14 bases separated the two germline ends.